These 5 T cell receptor beta chains were all obtained from the same sample, sequenced in a study of T cells and Merkel cell carcinoma outcomes. Libraries were prepared by immunoSEQ multiplex PCR; TCRdb keeps only in-frame clonotypes and omits some of them. The sample has roughly 450 clones, 90% seen once. The sample taken for sequencing was tumor tissue from Merkel cell carcinoma. These receptors originate from a human donor with Merkel cell carcinoma.

This chain uses TRBV6-4 with TRBJ2-2, with a weak D call TRBD2 (6 bases). The V gene lost 4 bases and the J gene lost 4 bases, with 13 bases spanning the gap. CDR3 length: 15 amino acids. Germline V gene data show CDR1 as MRHNA and CDR2 as SNTAGT. The CDR3 region is CASSVGPGGTGELFF. In nucleotides, the CDR3 is TGTGCCAGCAGTGTTGGTCCCGGGGGCACCGGGGAGCTGTTTTTT.

This sequence joins TRBV7-2 and TRBJ2-5; 7 bases align to TRBD2. Germline V gene lookup returns CDR1 SGHTA and CDR2 FQGNSA. Trimming cost V 5 bases and J 6 bases; bases outside gene matches: 9. CDR3 length equals 14 residues. DNA of the CDR3: TGTGCCAGCAGCCAAAGCGGGGTCATGCAGACCCAGTACTTC. Protein product: CASSQSGVMQTQYF. Drawing the rest from reference TRBV7-2 and TRBJ2-5, the complete variable domain is GAGVSQSPSNKVTEKGKDVELRCDPISGHTALYWYRQSLGQGLEFLIYFQGNSAPDKSGLPSDRFSAERTGGSVSTLTIQRTQQEDSAVYLCASSQSGVMQTQYFGPGTRLLVL.

A remark on this clone: Other nucleotide sequences in the sample specify the same CDR3. The chain combines TRBV9 with TRBJ2-1; D is possibly TRBD1 (5 bases). Germline-derived CDR1 and CDR2 are SGDLS and YYNGEE. This CDR3 has 14 residues. V was shortened by 4 bases and J by 2 bases, with 10 bases between the two germline ends. In nucleotides, the CDR3 is TGTGCCAGCAGCCCGCAGGGTGCCTACAATGAGCAGTTCTTC. Its translation: CASSPQGAYNEQFF.

The count of this clone is one. One junction end disagrees with the germline gene, perhaps due to a read error. V gene TRBV6-4 combines with J gene TRBJ1-2; D not resolved. From germline, CDR1 is MRHNA and CDR2 SNTAGT. The CDR3 covers 14 residues. The CDR3 reads CTSSDNPQLYGYTF. DNA of the CDR3: TGTACCAGCAGTGACAACCCTCAGCTCTATGGCTACACCTTC.

This chain uses TRBV27 with TRBJ2-7; TRBD1 matches at 10 bases. Looked up from germline, CDR1 is MNHEY and CDR2 is SMNVEV (reference sequence). This CDR3 has 15 residues. With V trimmed by 4 bases and J by 3 bases, 6 bases remained unmatched. The CDR3 loop is CASSYLRDRGYEQYF. For the CDR3, the DNA is TGTGCCAGCAGTTACTTACGGGACAGGGGCTACGAGCAGTACTTC.